A selection of T cell receptor beta chains follows, all from one sample in a study of blood T cell repertoires in COVID-19. The data were produced by immunoSEQ multiplex PCR, yet TCRdb's version contains in-frame clones alone and is incomplete. The sample consists of more than 250,000 clones, about 91% of them appearing once. Sample: peripheral blood. Every receptor here comes from a woman in her thirties with COVID-19, enrolled during active disease. Each CDR3 is given with its conserved first and last residue. Fields, in order: V gene, clone size, J gene, D gene, CDR3 protein, CDR3 DNA. The D gene is left open where the match is weak. Not every row has a clone size; where given, it reads once, few, many or a size class.

>TRBV19|-|TRBJ1-2|TRBD1
CASSIFREGQSGYTF
TGTGCCAGTAGTATTTTTCGTGAGGGACAGTCTGGCTACACCTTC
>TRBV6-6|-|TRBJ1-5|-
CASRTRGGGNQPQHF
TGTGCCAGCAGGACGAGGGGAGGGGGCAATCAGCCCCAGCATTTT
>TRBV27|-|TRBJ1-2|-
CASSLSGGPYGYTF
TGTGCCAGCAGTTTATCAGGAGGCCCCTATGGCTACACCTTC
>TRBV6-2/TRBV6-3|-|TRBJ1-2|-
CASSYVGVSYTF
TGTGCCAGCAGTTACGTCGGTGTAAGCTACACCTTC
>TRBV14|many|TRBJ1-2|-
CASSQVLGGSGYTF
TGTGCCAGCAGCCAAGTCCTTGGAGGCTCTGGCTACACCTTC
>TRBV7-2|-|TRBJ2-7|-
CASSLGLTAYEQYF
TGTGCCAGCAGCTTAGGGTTAACAGCCTACGAGCAGTACTTC
>TRBV6-1|few|TRBJ2-2|TRBD2
CASSARAGVNTGELFF
TGTGCCAGCAGTGCCCGTGCGGGAGTGAACACCGGGGAGCTGTTTTTT
>TRBV30|-|TRBJ1-1|TRBD1
CAWGQGMNTEAFF
TGTGCCTGGGGACAGGGAATGAACACTGAAGCTTTCTTT
>TRBV7-3|-|TRBJ2-1|-
CASSLTGEASSEQFF
TGTGCCAGCAGCTTAACCGGGGAGGCTAGCTCCGAGCAGTTCTTC
>TRBV5-1|few|TRBJ1-5|TRBD1
CASSPSGGMEPQHF
TGCGCCAGCAGCCCCTCAGGGGGCATGGAGCCCCAGCATTTT
>TRBV30|-|TRBJ2-2|-
CAWSTFTGWSSTGELFF
TGTGCCTGGAGCACCTTTACAGGGTGGTCAAGCACCGGGGAGCTGTTTTTT
>TRBV28|-|TRBJ2-2|-
CASRSEAGRTGELFF
TGTGCCAGCCGTTCCGAGGCAGGGCGCACCGGGGAGCTGTTTTTT
>TRBV3-1/TRBV3-2|-|TRBJ1-2|TRBD1
CASSTRDRGNHGYTF
TGTGCCAGCAGCACCCGGGACAGGGGGAATCATGGCTACACCTTC
>TRBV2|-|TRBJ2-2|-
CASRYRQGIAGELFF
TGTGCCAGCAGGTACCGGCAGGGGATCGCCGGGGAGCTGTTTTTT
>TRBV5-4|-|TRBJ1-1|-
CASSFLGREAEAFF
TGTGCCAGCAGCTTTTTGGGGCGCGAAGCTGAAGCTTTCTTT
>TRBV5-1|-|TRBJ2-1|TRBD2
CASSLGTGGGNEQFF
TGCGCCAGCAGCTTGGGGACTGGCGGGGGCAATGAGCAGTTCTTC
>TRBV4-1|-|TRBJ1-3|-
CASSQRTGSYSGNTIYF
TGCGCCAGCAGCCAACGAACAGGCTCGTACTCTGGAAACACCATATATTTT
>TRBV7-9|once|TRBJ2-1|-
CASSLATVATAQFF
TGTGCCAGCAGCTTAGCCACCGTGGCCACAGCGCAGTTCTTC
>TRBV7-2|-|TRBJ2-2|TRBD1
CASSYKQGGTGELFF
TGTGCCAGCAGCTACAAACAGGGGGGCACCGGGGAGCTGTTTTTT
>TRBV14|-|TRBJ1-5|-
CASSHDRQRNQPQHF
TGTGCCAGCAGCCATGACCGACAGCGCAATCAGCCCCAGCATTTT
>TRBV20-1|once|TRBJ2-1|TRBD1
CSAETGFEQFF
TGCAGTGCAGAGACAGGGTTTGAGCAGTTCTTC
>TRBV6-6|once|TRBJ1-3|-
CASRTGGSGNTIYF
TGTGCCAGCAGGACAGGAGGCTCTGGAAACACCATATATTTT
>TRBV3-1/TRBV3-2|-|TRBJ1-4|-
CASSQDLYGRGGELFF
TGTGCCAGCAGCCAAGACCTTTACGGCAGGGGAGGGGAACTGTTTTTT
>TRBV6-2/TRBV6-3|-|TRBJ2-7|TRBD1
CASSYPGQGYYEQYF
TGTGCCAGCAGTTACCCGGGACAGGGATACTACGAGCAGTACTTC
>TRBV30|-|TRBJ2-5|TRBD1
CAWDRGRVETQYF
TGTGCCTGGGACAGGGGCCGCGTGGAGACCCAGTACTTC
>TRBV9|-|TRBJ2-1|TRBD2
CASSEERGYNEQFF
TGTGCCAGCAGCGAGGAGCGGGGGTACAATGAGCAGTTCTTC
>TRBV2|-|TRBJ2-1|-
CASEVNNEQFF
TGTGCCAGCGAGGTCAACAATGAGCAGTTCTTC
>TRBV5-1|-|TRBJ2-1|TRBD2
CASSSGTSGGLANEQFF
TGCGCCAGCAGCTCTGGGACTAGCGGGGGTCTGGCCAATGAGCAGTTCTTC
>TRBV6-5|once|TRBJ1-2|-
CASSYSISGKRYGYTF
TGTGCCAGCAGTTATTCCATTTCAGGGAAGCGCTATGGCTACACCTTC
>TRBV20-1|-|TRBJ1-5|-
CSAKGSQPQHF
TGCAGTGCTAAGGGGTCTCAGCCCCAGCATTTT
>TRBV19|-|TRBJ2-3|TRBD2
CASSMGLARDTQYF
TGTGCCAGTAGTATGGGACTAGCGAGGGATACGCAGTATTTT
>TRBV12-3/TRBV12-4|-|TRBJ1-1|-
CASSPYTRGEAFF
TGTGCCAGCAGTCCTTACACCCGGGGGGAAGCTTTCTTT
>TRBV9|few|TRBJ1-2|-
CASSAINYGYTF
TGTGCCAGCAGCGCCATTAACTATGGCTACACCTTC
>TRBV7-8|-|TRBJ1-2|TRBD1
CASSLGTGARGYTF
TGTGCCAGCAGCTTAGGGACAGGGGCGCGTGGCTACACCTTC
>TRBV14|-|TRBJ1-1|TRBD1
CASSQDPGTVTEAFF
TGTGCCAGCAGCCAGGACCCCGGGACAGTCACTGAAGCTTTCTTT
>TRBV4-1|-|TRBJ1-4|TRBD1
CASRQLQGRDEKLFF
TGCGCCAGCAGACAGTTACAGGGGCGAGATGAAAAACTGTTTTTT